Sequencing of this TCR beta chain was carried out in a study of T-cell reconstitution after alpha-beta-depleted transplantation in children. Findings and caveats of the study: Most T-cell counts and diversity one year after the transplant came from T cells that were newly produced. Recipient T cells and thymic progenitors that survived gave rise to the high TCRbeta diversity observed at day 60 in some patients. After transplant, at about two months, alpha-beta T cells were reportedly derived from several hundred expanded graft clones.

Unique molecular identifiers tagged the TCRbeta library. TCRdb used MiXCR to reprocess the PCR reads, holding one entry per CDR3 protein. In the table there are some 840,000 distinct CDR3 sequences, approximately 15% of which are singletons. Turning to this clonotype: Its antigen is not identified.

Trimming stripped 0 bases from V and 6 bases from J, with 18 bases between. The CDR3 spans 16 residues. Germline CDR1 is DFQATT and CDR2 is SNEGSKA (reference sequence). The clonotype was recovered from a male patient younger than 18 who had a stem cell transplant for acute lymphoblastic leukemia, so the T cells may come from the graft donor. Sequences were derived from PBMCs, mostly from graft donor cells, sampled 360 days after TCRalphabeta/CD19-depleted stem cell transplant. The genes are TRBV20-1 and TRBJ2-1, with a tentative D call TRBD2 (5 bases). This CDR3 reads CSARDLTSYLLNEQFF. CDR3 coding DNA: TGCAGTGCTAGAGATCTTACTAGTTATTTGCTCAATGAGCAGTTCTTC.